The 26 T cell receptor beta chains reported below all come from one sample, sequenced in a study of blood T cell repertoires in COVID-19. The method was immunoSEQ multiplex PCR; TCRdb's version includes in-frame clones alone and lacks a portion of them. Of approximately 360,000 clones listed, more than 80% are singletons. The sequencing input was peripheral blood. The receptors stem from a man aged 35 to 55 with acute or convalescent COVID-19.

This chain connects TRBV27 to TRBJ1-2, with D uncertain. CDR1 is MNHEY and CDR2 is SMNVEV in the germline V gene (reference sequence). V was pared by 2 bases and J by 6 bases, with 13 bases between. The CDR3 totals 14 residues. The CDR3 protein is CASSLSYPTDGYTF. In nucleotides, the CDR3 is TGTGCCAGCAGTTTAAGTTACCCCACTGATGGCTACACCTTC.

The CDR3 protein is CASSGAAAMNTEAFF. DNA for the CDR3: TGTGCCAGCAGCGGAGCTGCCGCAATGAACACTGAAGCTTTCTTT. V usage is TRBV7-6 and J usage is TRBJ1-1, with D hard to call. This CDR3 spans 15 amino acids. CDR1 SGHVS and CDR2 FNYEAQ come from the germline V gene. The germline V and J ends were trimmed by 5 bases and 0 bases, with 13 bases remaining between them.

CDR3 in DNA: TGTGCCAGTAGCCCCGGGACAGACTATGGCTACACCTTC. Translated, it gives CASSPGTDYGYTF. The V call is TRBV19, the J call TRBJ1-2, with TRBD1 matching over 7 bases. Trimming cost V 6 bases and J 3 bases; bases outside gene matches: 4. There are 13 residues in the CDR3. The germline V gene encodes CDR1 LNHDA and CDR2 SQIVND (reference sequence).

The chain recombines TRBV6-1 with TRBJ1-6, with a weak D call TRBD1 (5 bases). The V end was cut by 2 bases, the J end by 9 bases, with 14 bases between. CDR1 MNHNS and CDR2 SASEGT come from the germline V gene. The CDR3 spans 15 residues. CDR3 DNA: TGTGCCAGCAGTGAATTGGGGGGAGGCGTTTCACCCCTCCACTTT. This codes for CASSELGGGVSPLHF.

The J gene is TRBJ1-6, the V gene TRBV4-2; D uncertain. The ends were cut back, 6 bases at V and 0 bases at J, with 6 bases in the middle. Germline lookup yields CDR1 LGHNA and CDR2 YNFKEQ. This CDR3 comprises 14 residues. CDR3 protein: CASSLSSYNSPLHF. The CDR3 DNA reads as TGTGCCAGCAGTCTAAGCTCCTATAATTCACCCCTCCACTTT.

V usage is TRBV9 and J usage is TRBJ2-4; 7 bases map to TRBD2. V trimming: 3 bases; J trimming: 2 bases; junction bases outside the gene matches: 8. Germline loops: CDR1 SGDLS, CDR2 YYNGEE. The CDR3 contains 16 residues. CDR3 sequence reads: CASSAGLVPTKNIQYF. The CDR3 DNA sequence: TGTGCCAGCAGCGCTGGACTAGTTCCTACCAAAAACATTCAGTACTTC. The whole variable domain, filled in from reference TRBV9 and TRBJ2-4, reads DSGVTQTPKHLITATGQRVTLRCSPRSGDLSVYWYQQSLDQGLQFLIQYYNGEERAKGNILERFSAQQFPDLHSELNLSSLELGDSALYFCASSAGLVPTKNIQYFGAGTRLSVL.

The J gene is TRBJ1-5, the V gene TRBV20-1, with a possible D match to TRBD1 (5 bases). CDR1 and CDR2 from the germline V gene are DFQATT and SNEGSKA (reference sequence). Trimming took off 3 bases at V and 11 bases at J, with 11 bases between the two ends. This CDR3 has 11 residues. CDR3 amino acids: CSARGGGTQHF. DNA of the CDR3: TGCAGTGCTAGGGGCGGGGGTACCCAGCATTTT.

The J gene is TRBJ2-7, the V gene TRBV7-2; TRBD1 matches at 11 bases. Germline values: CDR1 SGHTA, CDR2 FQGNSA. This CDR3 comprises 15 residues. After removal of 1 base from V and 3 bases from J, the junction contained 2 bases not matched to a gene. CDR3 in amino acids: CASSLGGQGVYEQYF. DNA of the CDR3: TGTGCCAGCAGCTTAGGGGGACAGGGGGTCTACGAGCAGTACTTC.

The gene calls are TRBV6-7 and TRBJ2-1; TRBD2 aligns across 11 bases. TRBV6-7 is an open reading frame, and its role is uncertain. The CDR3 length is 15 residues. V lost 7 bases, J lost 5 bases, and 7 bases stayed unmatched. For the CDR3, the DNA is TGTGCCAGCAACCGACTAGCGGGGCCAGACAATGAGCAGTTCTTC. Translated: CASNRLAGPDNEQFF.

The genes are TRBV6-1 and TRBJ1-2; maybe TRBD1 (5 bases). The germline V and J ends were trimmed by 2 bases and 3 bases, with 10 bases remaining between them. Looked up from germline, CDR1 is MNHNS and CDR2 is SASEGT. The length of the CDR3 is 14 residues. The CDR3 here is CASSEWGGDYGYTF. Here the CDR3 DNA reads TGTGCCAGCAGTGAATGGGGGGGAGACTATGGCTACACCTTC.

V gene TRBV18 combines with J gene TRBJ1-6; D is unclear. Trimming removed 5 bases at V and 7 bases at J, with 15 bases between. The CDR3 consists of 15 residues. Germline CDR1 KGHSH, CDR2 LQKENI. CDR3 sequence: CASSATRPQNSPLHF. CDR3 DNA: TGTGCCAGCTCAGCAACTAGGCCTCAGAATTCACCCCTCCACTTT.

This rearrangement joins TRBV2 to TRBJ1-2; unclear D gene. V shed 7 bases and J shed 7 bases, with 10 bases lying between them. Germline loops: CDR1 SNHLY, CDR2 FYNNEI. The CDR3 loop spans 11 amino acids. Written as DNA, the CDR3 is TGTGCCAGCACTTTCTCGGGTGGCTACACCTTC. Translated, it gives CASTFSGGYTF.

The chain links TRBV30 to TRBJ2-2; 10 bases align to TRBD1. Germline CDR1 reads GTSNPN; CDR2 reads SVGIG (reference sequence). This CDR3 is 15 amino acids long. Trimming cost V 1 base and J 7 bases; bases outside gene matches: 6. DNA of the CDR3: TGTGCCTGGAGTGAAGGGACAGGGGACATCGGGGAGCTGTTTTTT. Translating it yields CAWSEGTGDIGELFF.

V gene TRBV5-4 combines with J gene TRBJ1-1; 8 positions agree with TRBD1. The CDR3 loop spans 15 amino acids. The germline V gene encodes CDR1 SGHNT and CDR2 YYREEE (reference sequence). V lost 3 bases and J lost 1; bases outside the gene matches: 5. The CDR3 DNA follows: TGTGCCAGCAGCTGGGGGACAGGACGGAACACTGAAGCTTTCTTT. This encodes CASSWGTGRNTEAFF.

V gene TRBV11-1 combines with J gene TRBJ2-2; D not certain. CDR3 length: 14 residues. V was cut by 2 bases and J by 1 base, with 5 bases left in between. The germline gives CDR1 SGHAT, CDR2 FQDESV (reference sequence). CDR3 in amino acids: CASSLYGNTGELFF. DNA for the CDR3: TGTGCCAGCAGCTTATACGGGAACACCGGGGAGCTGTTTTTT.

The V and J genes are TRBV7-2 and TRBJ1-5; D gene ambiguous. V dropped 5 bases and J dropped 6 bases, with 11 bases sitting between them. CDR3 size: 13 residues. In germline, CDR1 is SGHTA, CDR2 FQGNSA. CDR3 DNA sequence: TGTGCCAGCAGCGGCGGGTGGGGTCAGCCCCAGCATTTT. The encoded protein is CASSGGWGQPQHF. Full variable domain (rest looked up from reference TRBV7-2 and TRBJ1-5): GAGVSQSPSNKVTEKGKDVELRCDPISGHTALYWYRQSLGQGLEFLIYFQGNSAPDKSGLPSDRFSAERTGGSVSTLTIQRTQQEDSAVYLCASSGGWGQPQHFGDGTRLSIL.

The V gene is TRBV5-1, the J gene TRBJ2-7; 9 nucleotides line up with TRBD2. The junction had 8 bases not matched to a gene; V was cut back by 1 base and J by 0 bases. There are 17 residues in the CDR3. Per germline, CDR1 SGHRS and CDR2 YFSETQ. The CDR3 DNA follows: TGCGCCAGCAGCTTGAGAGTAGCGGGAGAGACCTCCTACGAGCAGTACTTC. It translates to CASSLRVAGETSYEQYF.

The J gene is TRBJ2-7, the V gene TRBV9; 8 bases map to TRBD2. Germline-derived CDR1 and CDR2 are SGDLS and YYNGEE. J lost 3 bases, V lost 4 bases, and 9 bases had no gene match. The CDR3 contains 15 residues. The CDR3 loop reads CASSPGGTRGYEQYF. Here the CDR3 DNA reads TGTGCCAGCAGCCCCGGTGGGACTAGGGGCTACGAGCAGTACTTC.

The chain recombines TRBV18 with TRBJ1-3, with 12 bases identical to TRBD1. CDR3 size: 18 residues. The germline V gene encodes CDR1 KGHSH and CDR2 LQKENI. V shed 1 base, J shed 0 bases, and the junction held 4 bases outside the gene matches. CDR3 nucleotides: TGTGCCAGCTCACCACGGGACAGGGGGCAAAGCTCTGGAAACACCATATATTTT. This codes for CASSPRDRGQSSGNTIYF.

This clone was counted between two and nine times. This chain connects TRBV7-9 to TRBJ2-1; D gene unclear. The CDR3 spans 14 residues. V dropped 2 bases and J dropped 8 bases, with 13 bases sitting between them. CDR1 and CDR2 (germline): SEHNR, FQNEAQ (reference sequence). The CDR3 reads CASSLRQVTDEQFF. The CDR3 region has the DNA TGTGCCAGCAGCTTACGGCAGGTCACGGATGAGCAGTTCTTC.

V usage is TRBV27 and J usage is TRBJ1-4, with TRBD1 matching over 8 bases. Trimming at V came to 5 bases and at J to 7 bases, leaving 6 bases not matched to a gene. The CDR3 length is 14 residues. Looked up from germline, CDR1 is MNHEY and CDR2 is SMNVEV (reference sequence). The CDR3 bases are TGTGCCAGCAGTCTTGCCGGGACAGGTGAAAAACTGTTTTTT. Translated, it gives CASSLAGTGEKLFF.

V gene TRBV4-1 combines with J gene TRBJ2-2; TRBD1 matches 9 bases. CDR1 and CDR2 from the germline V gene are MGHRA and YSYEKL. The V gene end was trimmed by 3 bases and the J gene end by 7 bases; junction bases not matched to a gene: 15. This CDR3 is 18 amino acids long. CDR3 sequence reads: CASSQKPGQGNQGGELFF. The CDR3 DNA sequence: TGCGCCAGCAGCCAGAAACCGGGACAGGGTAATCAGGGCGGGGAGCTGTTTTTT.

This sequence joins TRBV18 and TRBJ2-1, with 15 positions matching TRBD2. CDR3 size: 18 residues. CDR1 is KGHSH and CDR2 is LQKENI in the germline V gene. Losses at the gene ends were 5 bases for V and 3 bases for J; bases not matched to a gene: 8. This chain's CDR3 is CASSSRTSGRAFYNEQFF. The CDR3 bases are TGTGCCAGCTCATCAAGGACTAGCGGGAGGGCCTTCTACAATGAGCAGTTCTTC. The variable domain in full, with the rest retrieved from reference TRBV18 and TRBJ2-1, is NAGVMQNPRHLVRRRGQEARLRCSPMKGHSHVYWYRQLPEEGLKFMVYLQKENIIDESGMPKERFSAEFPKEGPSILRIQQVVRGDSAAYFCASSSRTSGRAFYNEQFFGPGTRLTVL.

This clone has a handful of counts. With only one base between it and a far larger clone, this is likely a read error. The chain uses TRBV12-3 or TRBV12-4 and TRBJ1-2, with D uncertain. Trimming left V 1 base short and J 4 bases short, with 4 bases between. The CDR3 covers 12 residues. CDR3 loop: CASSLDSYGYTF. The CDR3 nucleotides read TGTGCCAGCAGTTTAGACAGCTATGGCTACACCTTC.

The chain joins TRBV28 to TRBJ2-1; TRBD2 might be the D (5 bases). V lost 3 bases to trimming and J lost 12 bases, with 9 bases between them. CDR1 is MDHEN, CDR2 SYDVKM, per germline. This CDR3 contains 11 residues. Here the CDR3 DNA reads TGTGCCAGCAGTTTTAGCGCCGGGCAGTTCTTC. Protein: CASSFSAGQFF.

This clone was seen a single time. This chain joins TRBV6-4 and TRBJ1-1, with a possible D match to TRBD1 (5 bases). Per germline, CDR1 MRHNA and CDR2 SNTAGT. Trimming cost V 6 bases and J 4 bases, with 12 bases left between them. The CDR3 spans 13 residues. CDR3 in DNA: TGTGCCAGCAGGAAAGGGGCCGGCACTGAAGCTTTCTTT. Amino acids: CASRKGAGTEAFF.